The 10 T cell receptor beta chains below were found in one sample sequenced in a study of blood T cells in healthy people across ages (dated by TCRdb to between 2015 and 2016). Library creation used 5' RACE. This sample was sequenced with an Illumina HiSeq 2500. The second PCR ran for about 6 to 11 cycles and used a J-beta primer mix along with a sample-barcoded 5' primer. TCRdb's own reprocessing of the public reads used fastp at Q25 and MiXCR and kept productive beta chains. Entries that share a CDR3 protein sequence are merged under the most common genes and DNA. Across this sample there are about 580,000 distinct CDR3 sequences, with 45% to 55% seen only once. 20% to 25% of the sample is taken by the ten largest. The sequenced sample consisted of blood. These TCRs come from an older man in good health.

V gene TRBV28 combines with J gene TRBJ1-1; D unresolved. The CDR3 extends over 12 amino acids. CDR1 and CDR2 (germline): MDHEN, SYDVKM. The V and J ends lost 8 bases and 1 base respectively, with 8 bases between them. CDR3 sequence (DNA): TGTGCCAGCGGAGCTTCGAACACTGAAGCTTTCTTT. It codes for CASGASNTEAFF.

The V and J genes are TRBV9 and TRBJ2-2, with D possibly matching TRBD1 (6 bases). CDR3 length equals 16 residues. V was clipped by 3 bases and J by 1 base, with 13 bases between them. In germline, CDR1 is SGDLS, CDR2 YYNGEE. In DNA, the CDR3 is TGTGCCAGCAGCGCCACCGGGACAATGAACACCGGGGAGCTGTTTTTT. Translation gives CASSATGTMNTGELFF.

V and J are TRBV7-2 and TRBJ2-1, with 7 bases aligning to TRBD2. The J segment lost 7 bases and the V segment lost 5 bases, leaving 8 bases of the junction unmatched. The CDR3 extends over 14 amino acids. The germline V gene encodes CDR1 SGHTA and CDR2 FQGNSA. CDR3 sequence reads: CASSRGEYMNEQFF. CDR3 DNA: TGTGCCAGCAGCCGGGGGGAGTACATGAATGAGCAGTTCTTC.

J is TRBJ2-3 and V is TRBV12-3 or TRBV12-4; unclear D gene. V lost 5 bases, J lost 0 bases, and 15 bases lay in between. This CDR3 comprises 16 residues. The CDR3 loop is CASSPRSDLSTDTQYF. For the CDR3, the DNA is TGTGCCAGCAGTCCCCGGTCCGACCTTAGCACAGATACGCAGTATTTT.

This clonotype was counted at least ten times. The gene calls are TRBV6-5 and TRBJ1-2, with D possibly matching TRBD1 (6 bases). Germline CDR1 MNHEY, CDR2 SVGAGI. CDR3 length: 15 amino acids. V lost 6 bases, J lost 4 bases, and 18 bases lay in between. The CDR3 protein is CASSPRGATGYGYTF. In DNA form, the CDR3 reads TGTGCCAGCAGCCCTAGGGGGGCTACGGGCTATGGCTACACCTTC.

The chain couples TRBV7-2 to TRBJ2-5, with a weak D call TRBD2 (6 bases). V gave up 6 bases and J gave up 5 bases, with 10 bases separating them. This CDR3 comprises 12 residues. Per germline, CDR1 SGHTA and CDR2 FQGNSA. The CDR3 loop reads CASRTGGETQYF. The CDR3 region has the DNA TGTGCCAGCAGAACTGGGGGGGAGACCCAGTACTTC.

In DNA form, the CDR3 reads TGCGCCAGCAGCCGACTATCGGGACAGGGATCCATCTACGAGCAGTACTTC. This gives the protein CASSRLSGQGSIYEQYF. The V and J genes are TRBV4-3 and TRBJ2-1; TRBD1 matches 9 bases. Gene TRBJ2-7 matches the end of the DNA better, so the J call may be wrong. CDR3 length equals 17 residues. CDR1 is LGHNA and CDR2 is YSLEER in the germline V gene.

This clonotype was observed at least ten times. V gene TRBV6-6 combines with J gene TRBJ2-5; D remains unclear. This CDR3 comprises 12 residues. V was cut by 0 bases and J by 5 bases, with 4 bases left in between. Germline CDR1 and CDR2: MNHNY and SVGAGI (reference sequence). CDR3 region: CASSYSMETQYF. DNA for the CDR3: TGTGCCAGCAGTTACTCGATGGAGACCCAGTACTTC.

This clonotype was counted a single time. The chain recombines TRBV20-1 with TRBJ2-1; tentative D call: TRBD1 (6 bases). Trimming removed 7 bases from V and 13 bases from J, with 20 bases in between. CDR3 size: 12 residues. The germline V gene encodes CDR1 DFQATT and CDR2 SNEGSKA (reference sequence). The CDR3 spells CSVRSGVETQFF. The CDR3 region has the DNA TGCAGTGTCAGATCAGGGGTCGAGACCCAGTTCTTC.

The rearrangement uses TRBV7-9 and TRBJ1-3; TRBD1 matches 7 bases. This CDR3 comprises 16 residues. Germline values: CDR1 SEHNR, CDR2 FQNEAQ (reference sequence). The J segment lost 0 bases and the V segment lost 2 bases, leaving 4 bases of the junction unmatched. As DNA, the CDR3 is TGTGCCAGCAGCTTACCGGGACAGACCTCTGGAAACACCATATATTTT. It specifies CASSLPGQTSGNTIYF.